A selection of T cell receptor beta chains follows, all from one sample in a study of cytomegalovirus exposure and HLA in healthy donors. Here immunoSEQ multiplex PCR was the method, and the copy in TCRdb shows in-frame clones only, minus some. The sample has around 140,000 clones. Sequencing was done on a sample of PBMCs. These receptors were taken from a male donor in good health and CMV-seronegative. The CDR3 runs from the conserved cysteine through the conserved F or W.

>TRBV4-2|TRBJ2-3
CASSQFSRTSRVSDTQYF
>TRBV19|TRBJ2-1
CASSRREGYNEQFF
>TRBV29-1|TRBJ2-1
CSVSGGGSYNEQFF
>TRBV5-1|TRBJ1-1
CASSHGGNTEAFF
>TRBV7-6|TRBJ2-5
CASSPGGRETQYF
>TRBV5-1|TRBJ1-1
CASSLGAGTEAFF
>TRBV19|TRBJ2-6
CASSIDRGGLSSGANVLTF
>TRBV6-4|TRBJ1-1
CASSDSPHSF
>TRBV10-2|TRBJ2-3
CASTEGTTDTQYF
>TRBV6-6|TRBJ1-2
CASSANRGGNYGYTF
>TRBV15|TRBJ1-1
CATSTGHMNTEAFF
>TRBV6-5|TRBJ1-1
CASRLGQGATEAFF
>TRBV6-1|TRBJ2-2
CASSGTGTANTGELFF
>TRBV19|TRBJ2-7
CASSSSLYEQYF
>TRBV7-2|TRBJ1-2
CASGPQGARGYTF
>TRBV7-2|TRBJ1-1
CASSRGQPNTEAFF
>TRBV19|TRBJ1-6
CASSIDYRDSPLHF
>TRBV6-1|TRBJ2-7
CASSRQLSSYEQYF
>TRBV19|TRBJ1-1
CASSMGLVAFF
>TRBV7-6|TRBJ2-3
CASSLGERDTQYF
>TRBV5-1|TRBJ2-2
CASSLRASANTGELFF
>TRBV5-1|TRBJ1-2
CASGQGNYGYTF